The 22 T cell receptor beta chains in this list originate from one sample, sequenced in a study of T cells after posttransplantation cyclophosphamide. The table came from immunoSEQ multiplex PCR; TCRdb's copy has only in-frame clones and leaves some out. Sampling found about 17,000 clones, none seen once. Treatment was busulfan-fludarabine conditioning, a marrow graft, and cyclophosphamide on days +3 and +4. The source was PBMCs, collected after allogeneic stem cell transplant with posttransplant cyclophosphamide. Source of these receptors: a female patient in her 30s who received an allogeneic stem cell transplant from a related donor, was CMV-positive, and had no GVHD. The graft donor may be the source of some T cells.

This clone was seen at least ten times. The chain links TRBV27 to TRBJ1-5, with 10 bases fitting TRBD1. Looked up from germline, CDR1 is MNHEY and CDR2 is SMNVEV (reference sequence). This CDR3 region has 14 residues. The trim removed 2 bases at V and 9 bases at J, leaving 4 bases unmatched. CDR3 nucleotide sequence: TGTGCCAGCAGTTTAGGGACAGGGGAGTGGCCCCAGCATTTT. This encodes CASSLGTGEWPQHF.

This clone occurred many times. The V call is TRBV27, the J call TRBJ1-1, with D perhaps matching TRBD1 (5 bases). The V end lost 3 bases, the J end lost 9 bases, and 11 bases lay between the germline ends. The CDR3 totals 12 residues. Germline CDR1 and CDR2: MNHEY and SMNVEV (reference sequence). The CDR3 sequence is CASSFREGKAFF. The CDR3, as DNA: TGTGCCAGCAGTTTCCGGGAGGGGAAAGCTTTCTTT.

This clone was detected many times. This chain uses TRBV6-1 with TRBJ2-5; the D gene is possibly TRBD1 (5 bases). V lost 2 bases to trimming and J lost 5 bases, with 15 bases between them. The CDR3 has 15 amino acids. CDR1 is MNHNS and CDR2 is SASEGT in the germline V gene. Here the CDR3 DNA reads TGTGCCAGCAGTGAACGCCTATCGGCAGGGGAGACCCAGTACTTC. Translated, it gives CASSERLSAGETQYF.

This clone was counted ten times or more. The chain combines TRBV18 with TRBJ2-1; D is possibly TRBD2 (5 bases). The CDR3 runs 18 residues. Trimming removed 3 bases at V and 0 bases at J, with 18 bases between. Germline CDR1 is KGHSH and CDR2 is LQKENI. CDR3 DNA: TGTGCCAGCTCACCTCCGCTCAAACGGGGTGGCTCCTACAATGAGCAGTTCTTC. Residues: CASSPPLKRGGSYNEQFF.

This clone was counted many times. V and J are TRBV5-4 and TRBJ1-6; D is undetermined. The V gene's germline CDR1 is SGHNT and CDR2 YYREEE (reference sequence). This CDR3 spans 14 amino acids. Trimming took 2 bases from V and 10 from J, leaving 13 bases between them. The CDR3 DNA reads TGTGCCAGCAGCTTCATCTCCGGAGACTCACCCCTCCACTTT. Protein sequence: CASSFISGDSPLHF.

Many counts were recorded for this clone. This chain joins TRBV6-5 and TRBJ2-1; possible D gene TRBD1, 6 bases. The CDR3 sequence is 11 residues long. With 6 bases removed from V and 10 bases from J, the gap between germline ends came to 10 bases. CDR1 is MNHEY and CDR2 is SVGAGI in the germline V gene. The chain's CDR3 is CASSVGTEQFF. CDR3 bases: TGTGCCAGCAGCGTAGGGACAGAGCAGTTCTTC.

This clone was found many times. This rearrangement joins TRBV12-2 to TRBJ1-5. TRBV12-2 is a known pseudogene. The CDR3 length is 16 residues. The CDR3 here is CASRLVYVRSGWPQHF. In DNA, the CDR3 is TGTGCAAGTCGCTTAGTTTATGTCCGCTCGGGATGGCCCCAGCATTTT.

Comments on this clone: Being one base from a much bigger clone, this may be a read error. The chain uses TRBV7-2 and TRBJ2-5; D perhaps matches TRBD1 (6 bases). The CDR3 is made up of 14 amino acids. Trimming took off 1 base at V and 2 bases at J, with 8 bases between the two ends. Looked up from germline, CDR1 is SGHTA and CDR2 is FQGNSA. The CDR3 coding sequence is TGTGCCAGCAGCTTAGGGACAGTACAAGAGACCCAGTACTTC. This translates into CASSLGTVQETQYF.

Note on this clone: This may come from a read error, since a much larger clone is one base off. The chain recombines TRBV27 with TRBJ1-1; 7 bases match TRBD1. Per germline, CDR1 MNHEY and CDR2 SMNVEV (reference sequence). This CDR3 region has 15 residues. V lost 6 bases to trimming and J lost 0 bases; unmatched junction nucleotides: 7. Written as DNA, the CDR3 is TGTGCCAGCAGGAGCATCGGGACAGTGAACACTGAAGCTTTCTTT. Its protein is CASRSIGTVNTEAFF.

Many counts were recorded for this clone. V and J are TRBV7-2 and TRBJ1-2; tentatively, D is TRBD1 (6 bases). The CDR3 extends over 16 amino acids. The V and J ends lost 1 base and 4 bases respectively, with 16 bases between them. Germline lookup yields CDR1 SGHTA and CDR2 FQGNSA. The chain's CDR3 is CASSLGRTEQIYGYTF. DNA for the CDR3: TGTGCCAGCAGCTTAGGAAGGACAGAGCAGATCTATGGCTACACCTTC.

This clone was seen at least ten times. The V gene is TRBV28, the J gene TRBJ2-7; 9 positions agree with TRBD2. With 5 bases clipped from V and 3 bases from J, the junction kept 14 bases outside the gene matches. Germline V gene data show CDR1 as MDHEN and CDR2 as SYDVKM. The CDR3 sequence is 17 residues long. DNA of the CDR3: TGTGCCAGCAGTCCTGGGGAATTTAGCGGGAGACTCTACGAGCAGTACTTC. It codes for CASSPGEFSGRLYEQYF.

This clone was detected ten times or more. The V gene is TRBV28, the J gene TRBJ2-7; TRBD2 aligns across 9 bases. Germline trimming cut 8 bases from V and 3 bases from J; bases unmatched to any gene: 26. The CDR3 runs to 20 residues. In germline, CDR1 is MDHEN, CDR2 SYDVKM. The CDR3 region has the DNA TGTGCCAGCCGGACACAATGCCGACTAGCGGCCCCGGTCCGTTACTACGAGCAGTACTTC. It codes for CASRTQCRLAAPVRYYEQYF.

This clone was observed at least ten times. This chain joins TRBV28 and TRBJ2-2; 8 bases are shared with TRBD2. Germline V gene data show CDR1 as MDHEN and CDR2 as SYDVKM. With 5 bases clipped from V and 6 bases from J, the junction kept 17 bases outside the gene matches. There are 18 residues in the CDR3. CDR3 sequence (DNA): TGTGCCAGCAGTACCCGACTAGCGCAAATTGTCGGCGCCGGGGAGCTGTTTTTT. Its protein product is CASSTRLAQIVGAGELFF.

This clone has at least ten counts. The gene calls are TRBV9 and TRBJ2-1; D possibly corresponds to TRBD2 (6 bases). The CDR3 extends over 14 amino acids. Trimming stripped 3 bases from V and 7 bases from J, with 14 bases between. In germline, CDR1 is SGDLS, CDR2 YYNGEE. For the CDR3, the DNA is TGTGCCAGCAGCGGGTACGGGAGAGGGAATGAGCAGTTCTTC. It translates to CASSGYGRGNEQFF.

This clone was seen repeatedly, ten times or more. The rearrangement links TRBV7-3 to TRBJ2-2; TRBD1 aligns across 9 bases. V lost 4 bases to trimming and J lost 6 bases; unmatched junction nucleotides: 3. Germline V gives CDR1 SGHTA, CDR2 FQGTGA. The CDR3 loop spans 14 amino acids. The CDR3 bases are TGTGCCAGCAGCTCGCGGACAGGGGCCGGGGAGCTGTTTTTT. Protein sequence: CASSSRTGAGELFF.

The sample holds many counts of this clone. The chain has TRBV15 and TRBJ2-7, with 7 bases that match TRBD1. The CDR3 has 14 amino acids. In germline, CDR1 is LNHNV, CDR2 YYDKDF (reference sequence). V dropped 0 bases and J dropped 3; count of bases not matched to a gene: 2. CDR3 bases: TGTGCCACCAGCAGAGAGACAGGGAGCTACGAGCAGTACTTC. It codes for CATSRETGSYEQYF.

There are many counts of this clone. This rearrangement joins TRBV7-7 to TRBJ2-5; TRBD1 aligns across 7 bases. The V segment lost 5 bases and the J segment 5 bases; nucleotides outside the gene matches: 8. The germline gives CDR1 SSHAT, CDR2 FNYEAQ (reference sequence). This CDR3 comprises 14 residues. The CDR3 DNA sequence: TGTGCCAGCAGCCCGACAGGGACGGGGGAGACCCAGTACTTC. This gives the protein CASSPTGTGETQYF.

This clone appeared many times. The rearrangement joins TRBV27 to TRBJ1-4; D is undetermined. V was clipped by 5 bases and J by 8 bases, with 9 bases between them. CDR3 length: 12 residues. Germline CDR1 is MNHEY and CDR2 is SMNVEV (reference sequence). CDR3 protein: CASSRAREKLFF. CDR3 sequence (DNA): TGTGCCAGCAGTCGCGCTAGGGAAAAACTGTTTTTT.

This clone was observed at least ten times. Different DNA sequences within this sample yield the same CDR3. This chain joins TRBV14 and TRBJ2-7; D may be TRBD1 (6 bases). Germline CDR1 and CDR2: SGHDN and FVKESK. Trimming shortened V by 0 bases and J by 6 bases, and 15 bases separated the two germline ends. This CDR3 has 15 residues. CDR3 residues: CASSQDRDKGGEQYF. In DNA form, the CDR3 reads TGTGCCAGCAGCCAAGATAGGGACAAGGGTGGCGAGCAGTACTTC.

This clone was found many times. The chain recombines TRBV4-3 with TRBJ2-7; a possible D gene is TRBD1 (6 bases). Germline lookup yields CDR1 LGHNA and CDR2 YSLEER. Trimming removed 4 bases at V and 4 bases at J, with 14 bases between. The CDR3 consists of 14 residues. In DNA, the CDR3 is TGCGCCAGCAGCCGGACAGCATCTATTTACGAGCAGTACTTC. Translating it yields CASSRTASIYEQYF.

This clone was observed at least ten times. This rearrangement joins TRBV9 to TRBJ2-7; 8 nucleotides line up with TRBD1. Germline V CDR1 and CDR2: SGDLS, YYNGEE. There are 15 residues in the CDR3. With 2 bases clipped from V and 0 bases from J, the junction kept 4 bases outside the gene matches. As DNA, the CDR3 is TGTGCCAGCAGCGTCTCGGGACAGGCCTCCTACGAGCAGTACTTC. Translating gives CASSVSGQASYEQYF.

The sample holds many counts of this clone. V gene TRBV14 combines with J gene TRBJ1-2; D is unclear. The germline gives CDR1 SGHDN, CDR2 FVKESK. This CDR3 has 12 residues. V was clipped by 4 bases and J by 7 bases, with 10 bases between them. DNA for the CDR3: TGTGCCAGCAGCCTTTCTGAGGGTGGCTACACCTTC. This encodes CASSLSEGGYTF.